The rows below give T cell receptor beta chains drawn from one sample of a study of regulatory T cells in long-lasting Graves disease. MiXCR was run by TCRdb on the multiplex PCR reads, yielding one entry per CDR3 protein. The table lists roughly 250,000 distinct CDR3 sequences, under 20% of them singletons. The sample also formed part of further work on T cells in Graves' hyperthyroidism and ophthalmopathy.

The sequencing here drew on peripheral blood mononuclear cells (PBMCs), taken at new diagnosis, from a patient treated with antithyroid drugs. These receptors originate from a woman in her 30s with Graves disease. The CDR3 runs from the conserved cysteine through the conserved F or W. Each record gives: clone size, D gene, CDR3 length, J gene, V gene, CDR3 DNA, CDR3 protein. D genes are given only for firm matches. The listing skips clone size in some rows; elsewhere it reads once, few, many or a size class.

>many|TRBD1|13|TRBJ2-7|TRBV2
TGTGCCAGCAGGGGACAGGGAGGGTACGAGCAGTACTTC
CASRGQGGYEQYF
>NA|TRBD1|15|TRBJ2-7|TRBV12-3/TRBV12-4
TGTGCCAGCTCTATAGCCGGGACAGAAAACTACGAGCAGTACTTC
CASSIAGTENYEQYF
>NA|NA|11|TRBJ1-4|TRBV27
TGTGCCAGCAGGGATAATGAAAAACTGTTTTTT
CASRDNEKLFF
>few|NA|15|TRBJ1-5|TRBV20-1
TGCAGTGCTAGGGGGGGGGGGACACTAAGGGAGCCCCAGCATTTT
CSARGGGTLREPQHF
>NA|NA|14|TRBJ1-2|TRBV27
TGTGCCAGCAGTTCGTCCAGGGTTAACTATGGCTACACCTTC
CASSSSRVNYGYTF
>many|NA|14|TRBJ1-6|TRBV13
TGTGCCACCCCCCCCACTGGGAGGAATTCACCCCTCCACTTT
CATPPTGRNSPLHF
>many|NA|14|TRBJ2-3|TRBV5-5
TGCGCCAGCACAAAACCGGACGGAGCAGATACGCAGTATTTT
CASTKPDGADTQYF
>NA|NA|14|TRBJ2-5|TRBV6-5
TGTGCCAGCAGTTACATAGGTCTGAGAGAGACCCAGTACTTC
CASSYIGLRETQYF
>many|NA|13|TRBJ2-1|TRBV5-1
TGCGCCAGCAGCTTGGGTCTGGCACTTGAGCAGTTCTTC
CASSLGLALEQFF
>many|NA|13|TRBJ2-1|TRBV4-1
TGCGCCAGCAGCCAAGATAGGGGAGGTGAGCAGTTCTTC
CASSQDRGGEQFF
>many|TRBD1|13|TRBJ1-2|TRBV5-5
TGTGCCAGCAGCACAGGGGGTGGAGACGGCTACACCTTC
CASSTGGGDGYTF
>many|NA|13|TRBJ1-3|TRBV5-6
TGTGCCAGCAGCAAGTTCTCTGGAAACACCATATATTTT
CASSKFSGNTIYF